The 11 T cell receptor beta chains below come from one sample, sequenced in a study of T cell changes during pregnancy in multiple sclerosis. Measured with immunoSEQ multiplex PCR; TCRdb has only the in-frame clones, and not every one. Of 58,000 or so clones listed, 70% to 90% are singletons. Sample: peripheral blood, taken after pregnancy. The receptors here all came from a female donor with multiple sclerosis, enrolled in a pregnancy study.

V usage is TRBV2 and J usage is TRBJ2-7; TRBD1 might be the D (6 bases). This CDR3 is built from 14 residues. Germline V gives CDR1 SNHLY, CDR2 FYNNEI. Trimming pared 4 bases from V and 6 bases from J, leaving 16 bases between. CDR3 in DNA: TGTGCCAGCAGTGTCCCAGGGGAAGGTAGCGAGCAGTACTTC. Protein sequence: CASSVPGEGSEQYF.

The CDR3 sequence is CASSQLAGGLDEQFF. The CDR3 nucleotides read TGTGCCAGCAGCCAACTAGCGGGGGGGCTAGATGAGCAGTTCTTC. This rearrangement joins TRBV6-4 to TRBJ2-1; the match to TRBD2 covers 13 bases. The germline gives CDR1 MRHNA, CDR2 SNTAGT. J was trimmed by 8 bases and V by 6 bases; bases with no gene match: 7. The CDR3 covers 15 residues.

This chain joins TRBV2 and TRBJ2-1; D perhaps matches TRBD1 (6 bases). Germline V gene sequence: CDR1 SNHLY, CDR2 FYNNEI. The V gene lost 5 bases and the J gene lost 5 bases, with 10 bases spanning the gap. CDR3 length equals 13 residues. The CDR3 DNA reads TGTGCCAGCAGTCAGGGGTTAAACAATGAGCAGTTCTTC. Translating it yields CASSQGLNNEQFF.

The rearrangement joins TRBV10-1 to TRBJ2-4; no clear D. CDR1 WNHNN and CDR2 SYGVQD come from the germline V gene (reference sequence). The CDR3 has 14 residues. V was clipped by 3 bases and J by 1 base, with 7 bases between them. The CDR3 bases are TGCGCCAGCAGTGACTCCTCGGCCAAAAACATTCAGTACTTC. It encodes CASSDSSAKNIQYF.

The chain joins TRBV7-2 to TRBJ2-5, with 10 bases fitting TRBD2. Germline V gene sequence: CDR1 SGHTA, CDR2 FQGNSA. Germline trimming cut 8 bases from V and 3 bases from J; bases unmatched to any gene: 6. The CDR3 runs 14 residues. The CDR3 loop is CASASGLAEETQYF. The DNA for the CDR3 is TGTGCCAGCGCATCCGGACTAGCGGAAGAGACCCAGTACTTC.

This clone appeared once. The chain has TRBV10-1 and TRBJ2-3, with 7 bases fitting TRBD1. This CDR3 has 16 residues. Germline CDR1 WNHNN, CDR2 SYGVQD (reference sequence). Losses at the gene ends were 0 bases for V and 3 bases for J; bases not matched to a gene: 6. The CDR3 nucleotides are TGCGCCAGCAGTGAGTCGACGGGGACAGAGACAGATACGCAGTATTTT. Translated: CASSESTGTETDTQYF.

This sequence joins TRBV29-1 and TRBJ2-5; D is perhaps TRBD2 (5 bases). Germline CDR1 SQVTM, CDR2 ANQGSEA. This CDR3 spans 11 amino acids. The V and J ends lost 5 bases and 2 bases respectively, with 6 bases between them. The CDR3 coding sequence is TGCAGCGTTAGGGAGCAAGAGACCCAGTACTTC. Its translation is CSVREQETQYF.

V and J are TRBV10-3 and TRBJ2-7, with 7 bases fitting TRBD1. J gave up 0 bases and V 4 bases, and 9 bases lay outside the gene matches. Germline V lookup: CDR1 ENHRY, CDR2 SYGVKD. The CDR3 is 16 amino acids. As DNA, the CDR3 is TGTGCCATCAGTGGAAGAGGGACAGCGAACTCCTACGAGCAGTACTTC. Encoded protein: CAISGRGTANSYEQYF.

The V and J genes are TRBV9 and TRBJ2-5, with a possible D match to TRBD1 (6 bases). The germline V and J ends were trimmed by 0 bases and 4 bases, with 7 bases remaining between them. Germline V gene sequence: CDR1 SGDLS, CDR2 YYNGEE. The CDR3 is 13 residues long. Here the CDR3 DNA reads TGTGCCAGCAGCGTAGACAGGGCAGAGACCCAGTACTTC. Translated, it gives CASSVDRAETQYF. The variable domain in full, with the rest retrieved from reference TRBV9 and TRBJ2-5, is DSGVTQTPKHLITATGQRVTLRCSPRSGDLSVYWYQQSLDQGLQFLIQYYNGEERAKGNILERFSAQQFPDLHSELNLSSLELGDSALYFCASSVDRAETQYFGPGTRLLVL.

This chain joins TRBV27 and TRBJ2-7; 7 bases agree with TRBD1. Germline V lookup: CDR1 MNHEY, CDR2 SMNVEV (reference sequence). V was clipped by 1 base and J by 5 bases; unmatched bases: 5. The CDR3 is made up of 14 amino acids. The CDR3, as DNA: TGTGCCAGCAGTTTATTCCACAGGGGCCACGAGCAGTACTTC. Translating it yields CASSLFHRGHEQYF.

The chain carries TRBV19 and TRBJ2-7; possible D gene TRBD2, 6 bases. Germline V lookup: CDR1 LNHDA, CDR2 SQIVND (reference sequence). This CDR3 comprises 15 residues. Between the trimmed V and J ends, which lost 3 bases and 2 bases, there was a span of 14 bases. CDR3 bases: TGTGCCAGTAGTATCGCGGGACTTCCCCCCTACGAGCAGTACTTC. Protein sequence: CASSIAGLPPYEQYF. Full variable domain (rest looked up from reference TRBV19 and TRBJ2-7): DGGITQSPKYLFRKEGQNVTLSCEQNLNHDAMYWYRQDPGQGLRLIYYSQIVNDFQKGDIAEGYSVSREKKESFPLTVTSAQKNPTAFYLCASSIAGLPPYEQYFGPGTRLTVT.